Below are 28 T cell receptor beta chains sequenced from a single sample in a study of blood T cell repertoires in COVID-19 (dated by TCRdb to 2019 to 2021). The receptor library was made with the immunoSEQ multiplex PCR assay. TCRdb retrieved this table from immuneACCESS and kept in-frame rearrangements only. Not all clones are present; in checked studies, unresolved V genes account for under half, and no reason is known for the remainder. This sample comprises about 160,000 clones, around 92% of them detected only once. The ten top clones hold 4.8% of the sample. Sample: peripheral blood. All receptors come from a man aged 25 to 45 with COVID-19, enrolled during active disease.

There are a few counts of this clone. The chain links TRBV3-1 (or the pseudogene TRBV3-2) to TRBJ2-7; D perhaps matches TRBD1 (6 bases). Germline CDR1 reads LGHDT; CDR2 reads YNNKEL (reference sequence). The CDR3 spans 14 residues. Trimming took 2 bases from V and 0 from J, leaving 8 bases between them. The CDR3 DNA follows: TGTGCCAGCAGCCAAAGAGGGGGCTCCTACGAGCAGTACTTC. Protein product: CASSQRGGSYEQYF.

This clone came up once. The genes are TRBV14 and TRBJ1-4, with 7 bases identical to TRBD1. CDR3 length: 13 residues. The germline CDR1 and CDR2 sequences are SGHDN and FVKESK. J gave up 3 bases and V 7 bases, and 2 bases lay outside the gene matches. The CDR3 loop is CASTGQANEKLFF. The CDR3 region has the DNA TGTGCCAGCACTGGACAGGCTAATGAAAAACTGTTTTTT.

The chain recombines TRBV11-3 with TRBJ1-1, with 8 bases lining up with TRBD1. This CDR3 has 15 residues. With 3 bases clipped from V and 4 bases from J, the junction kept 7 bases outside the gene matches. Germline CDR1 and CDR2: SGHNT and YENEEA. This chain's CDR3 is CASSLEGRGPTEAFF. The CDR3 region has the DNA TGTGCCAGCAGCTTGGAAGGCAGGGGGCCCACTGAAGCTTTCTTT.

This rearrangement joins TRBV12-5 to TRBJ1-4; TRBD1 matches 8 bases. CDR1 is LGHNT, CDR2 FRNRAP, per germline. The length of the CDR3 is 18 residues. J was trimmed by 4 bases and V by 6 bases; bases with no gene match: 16. The CDR3 loop reads CASGVTPGQAGFNEKLFF. CDR3 DNA sequence: TGTGCTAGTGGAGTGACCCCGGGACAGGCCGGCTTTAATGAAAAACTGTTTTTT. The full variable domain, rest sourced from reference TRBV12-5 and TRBJ1-4, is DARVTQTPRHKVTEMGQEVTMRCQPILGHNTVFWYRQTMMQGLELLAYFRNRAPLDDSGMPKDRFSAEMPDATLATLKIQPSEPRDSAVYFCASGVTPGQAGFNEKLFFGSGTQLSVL.

The chain couples TRBV18 to TRBJ2-6, with D unclear. There are 15 residues in the CDR3. Germline V gives CDR1 KGHSH, CDR2 LQKENI. Trimming cost V 4 bases and J 0 bases, with 7 bases left between them. CDR3 in DNA: TGTGCCAGCTCACTCCTTATCTCTGGGGCCAACGTCCTGACTTTC. Amino acid sequence: CASSLLISGANVLTF.

The rearrangement joins TRBV20-1 to TRBJ1-5; D uncertain. V lost 3 bases and J 4 bases, leaving 10 bases between the germline ends. The CDR3 is made up of 13 amino acids. Germline CDR1 DFQATT, CDR2 SNEGSKA (reference sequence). This CDR3 reads CSASVALNQPQHF. For the CDR3, the DNA is TGCAGTGCTAGTGTGGCTCTTAATCAGCCCCAGCATTTT.

CDR3 region: CASTYQGSNEKLFF. In DNA, the CDR3 is TGTGCCAGCACCTATCAGGGGTCTAATGAAAAACTGTTTTTT. This sequence joins TRBV28 and TRBJ1-4; tentatively, D is TRBD1 (6 bases). Germline assignment: CDR1 MDHEN and CDR2 SYDVKM. V shed 7 bases and J shed 3 bases, with 12 bases lying between them. The CDR3 sequence is 14 residues long.

The chain links TRBV28 to TRBJ2-3; D is unresolved. The germline V gene has CDR1 MDHEN and CDR2 SYDVKM. This CDR3 is 14 amino acids long. Trimming shortened V by 8 bases and J by 0 bases, and 12 bases separated the two germline ends. In nucleotides, the CDR3 is TGTGCCAGCCTACAGCCATCTAGCACAGATACGCAGTATTTT. Translating gives CASLQPSSTDTQYF.

V and J are TRBV5-6 and TRBJ1-2, with TRBD1 matching over 9 bases. CDR1 and CDR2 (germline): SGHDT, YYEEEE. This CDR3 spans 15 amino acids. V gave up 4 bases and J gave up 9 bases; unmatched junction bases: 13. The chain's CDR3 is CASSGAMGQGLSYTF. The CDR3 region has the DNA TGTGCCAGCAGCGGGGCTATGGGACAGGGACTGAGCTACACCTTC. The full variable domain, its missing parts supplied by reference TRBV5-6 and TRBJ1-2, is DAGVTQSPTHLIKTRGQQVTLRCSPKSGHDTVSWYQQALGQGPQFIFQYYEEEERQRGNFPDRFSGHQFPNYSSELNVNALLLGDSALYLCASSGAMGQGLSYTFGSGTRLTVV.

The rearrangement uses TRBV7-3 and TRBJ2-3, with TRBD2 matching 7 bases. V gave up 5 bases and J gave up 6 bases; unmatched junction bases: 11. CDR1 and CDR2 from the germline V gene are SGHTA and FQGTGA. The length of the CDR3 is 15 residues. CDR3 nucleotides: TGTGCCAGCAGCCCTCGACTAGCCTTGGTCGATACGCAGTATTTT. This codes for CASSPRLALVDTQYF.

The J gene is TRBJ2-7, the V gene TRBV18, with 7 bases lining up with TRBD1. Trimming took 5 bases from V and 5 from J; bases not matched to a gene: 9. CDR1 KGHSH and CDR2 LQKENI come from the germline V gene. There are 14 residues in the CDR3. The CDR3 loop is CASSFQGGSDEQYF. The CDR3 DNA follows: TGTGCCAGCTCATTCCAAGGGGGCTCGGACGAGCAGTACTTC.

The chain is built from TRBV19 and TRBJ2-1; possible D gene TRBD2, 5 bases. The germline V gene encodes CDR1 LNHDA and CDR2 SQIVND (reference sequence). This CDR3 is built from 14 residues. The V and J ends lost 3 bases and 5 bases respectively, with 11 bases between them. The CDR3 sequence: CASSMFGLHNEQFF. The CDR3 bases are TGTGCCAGTAGTATGTTTGGACTCCACAATGAGCAGTTCTTC.

The chain uses TRBV7-9 and TRBJ2-1; 13 bases agree with TRBD2. Germline CDR1 reads SEHNR; CDR2 reads FQNEAQ (reference sequence). V gave up 4 bases and J gave up 8 bases; unmatched junction bases: 11. The CDR3 covers 17 residues. The CDR3 reads CASSYLLAGGFDDEQFF. CDR3 coding DNA: TGTGCCAGCAGCTATCTACTAGCGGGGGGGTTCGACGATGAGCAGTTCTTC.

The genes are TRBV18 and TRBJ2-4, with D maybe TRBD2 (5 bases). Germline values: CDR1 KGHSH, CDR2 LQKENI. This CDR3 has 15 amino acids. Trimming pared 3 bases from V and 7 bases from J, leaving 16 bases between. CDR3 sequence reads: CASSPSLVGENIQYF. The CDR3 DNA reads TGTGCCAGCTCACCCTCACTAGTCGGGGAGAACATTCAGTACTTC.

The gene calls are TRBV6-5 and TRBJ2-7; D might be TRBD1 (6 bases). The germline gives CDR1 MNHEY, CDR2 SVGAGI. This CDR3 is 16 amino acids long. The V end lost 0 bases, the J end lost 3 bases, and 15 bases lay between the germline ends. CDR3 in amino acids: CASSYSAAGAHYEQYF. CDR3 nucleotides: TGTGCCAGCAGTTACTCAGCGGCAGGGGCTCACTACGAGCAGTACTTC.

V and J are TRBV18 and TRBJ1-2; 9 positions match TRBD1. Germline V lookup: CDR1 KGHSH, CDR2 LQKENI. The CDR3 runs 14 residues. J was trimmed by 5 bases and V by 6 bases; bases with no gene match: 7. DNA for the CDR3: TGTGCCAGCTCCCAACAGGGGGCACTGTATGGCTACACCTTC. It encodes CASSQQGALYGYTF.

This chain links TRBV27 with TRBJ2-7; 11 nucleotides agree with TRBD1. Per germline, CDR1 MNHEY and CDR2 SMNVEV (reference sequence). V lost 6 bases and J lost 0; bases outside the gene matches: 1. The CDR3 spans 14 residues. The CDR3 nucleotides read TGTGCCAGCAGGGACAGGGGGCCCTCCTACGAGCAGTACTTC. Translated: CASRDRGPSYEQYF.

The chain couples TRBV5-1 to TRBJ1-6, with 10 bases matching TRBD1. Germline trimming cut 0 bases from V and 9 bases from J; bases unmatched to any gene: 3. Germline CDR1 reads SGHRS; CDR2 reads YFSETQ. This CDR3 has 15 amino acids. The CDR3 region is CASSLVTGGASPLHF. The CDR3 DNA sequence: TGCGCCAGCAGCTTGGTGACAGGGGGCGCTTCACCCCTCCACTTT.

This clone was picked up a small number of times. The gene calls are TRBV19 and TRBJ1-2, with a weak D call TRBD1 (5 bases). Germline V gene data show CDR1 as LNHDA and CDR2 as SQIVND (reference sequence). V was pared by 6 bases and J by 6 bases, with 20 bases between. The CDR3 extends over 15 amino acids. The CDR3 coding sequence is TGTGCCAGTAGGCAAATTTTGGGAGGGGCGCATGGCTACACCTTC. Translation gives CASRQILGGAHGYTF.

CDR3: CASSQYAYQGEKLFF. As DNA, the CDR3 is TGCGCCAGCAGCCAATACGCTTATCAGGGTGAAAAACTGTTTTTT. The chain links TRBV4-3 to TRBJ1-4, with D maybe TRBD1 (5 bases). Trimming pared 2 bases from V and 7 bases from J, leaving 14 bases between. This CDR3 comprises 15 residues. CDR1 is LGHNA and CDR2 is YSLEER in the germline V gene.

The chain joins TRBV4-3 to TRBJ2-4; D may be TRBD1 (5 bases). V was clipped by 3 bases and J by 1 base, with 16 bases between them. The CDR3 has 17 residues. Germline V gene sequence: CDR1 LGHNA, CDR2 YSLEER. The CDR3 bases are TGCGCCAGCAGCCAGGAGAGACAGAGCACGGCCAAAAACATTCAGTACTTC. This sequence encodes CASSQERQSTAKNIQYF.

The CDR3 loop is CATSVGGTGQPQHF. The CDR3 bases are TGTGCCACCAGTGTCGGGGGAACCGGGCAGCCCCAGCATTTT. The genes are TRBV24-1 and TRBJ1-5; D might be TRBD1 (5 bases). This CDR3 has 14 amino acids. Germline lookup yields CDR1 KGHDR and CDR2 SFDVKD. V lost 5 bases, J lost 7 bases, and 14 bases lay in between.

The V gene is TRBV2, the J gene TRBJ2-1, with TRBD2 identical over 9 bases. CDR3 size: 14 residues. Germline CDR1 reads SNHLY; CDR2 reads FYNNEI. J lost 2 bases, V lost 5 bases, and 1 base had no gene match. CDR3 region: CASSIAGAYNEQFF. CDR3 nucleotides: TGTGCCAGCAGTATAGCGGGAGCCTACAATGAGCAGTTCTTC.

The chain recombines TRBV6-2 or TRBV6-3 with TRBJ1-2; 7 bases are a match to TRBD1. The length of the CDR3 is 14 residues. Germline V gene lookup returns CDR1 MNHEY and CDR2 SVGEGT. Trimming removed 5 bases from V and 4 bases from J; junction bases left unmatched: 7. The CDR3 reads CASSTQGRIYGYTF. As DNA, the CDR3 is TGTGCCAGCAGTACACAGGGGCGCATCTATGGCTACACCTTC.

The chain is built from TRBV12-3 or TRBV12-4 and TRBJ2-7; the D is unclear. There are 12 residues in the CDR3. V was cut by 4 bases and J by 4 bases, with 8 bases left in between. The CDR3 sequence is CASSSPLYEQYF. In DNA, the CDR3 is TGTGCCAGCAGTTCCCCCCTTTACGAGCAGTACTTC.

V and J are TRBV19 and TRBJ2-3, with D perhaps TRBD2 (6 bases). Looked up from germline, CDR1 is LNHDA and CDR2 is SQIVND (reference sequence). V lost 4 bases to trimming and J lost 4 bases, with 9 bases between them. This CDR3 contains 13 residues. CDR3 DNA: TGTGCCAGTAGTAGACTAGAGGCAGATACGCAGTATTTT. This codes for CASSRLEADTQYF. Supplemented by reference TRBV19 and TRBJ2-3, the full variable domain reads DGGITQSPKYLFRKEGQNVTLSCEQNLNHDAMYWYRQDPGQGLRLIYYSQIVNDFQKGDIAEGYSVSREKKESFPLTVTSAQKNPTAFYLCASSRLEADTQYFGPGTRLTVL.

The chain recombines TRBV7-8 with TRBJ1-4; 10 bases agree with TRBD1. J was trimmed by 7 bases and V by 3 bases; bases with no gene match: 5. The CDR3 consists of 15 residues. Per the germline V gene, CDR1 is SGHVS and CDR2 is FQNEAQ. CDR3: CASSFDRGLGEKLFF. The DNA of the CDR3 is TGTGCCAGCAGCTTCGACAGGGGGCTGGGTGAAAAACTGTTTTTT.

V gene TRBV19 combines with J gene TRBJ1-2; 8 bases align to TRBD1. CDR3 length: 17 amino acids. CDR1 and CDR2 (germline): LNHDA, SQIVND (reference sequence). The V segment lost 3 bases and the J segment 6 bases; nucleotides outside the gene matches: 15. This chain's CDR3 is CASSMDLWTGSYNGYTF. CDR3 in DNA: TGTGCCAGTAGTATGGACCTCTGGACAGGGAGTTATAATGGCTACACCTTC.